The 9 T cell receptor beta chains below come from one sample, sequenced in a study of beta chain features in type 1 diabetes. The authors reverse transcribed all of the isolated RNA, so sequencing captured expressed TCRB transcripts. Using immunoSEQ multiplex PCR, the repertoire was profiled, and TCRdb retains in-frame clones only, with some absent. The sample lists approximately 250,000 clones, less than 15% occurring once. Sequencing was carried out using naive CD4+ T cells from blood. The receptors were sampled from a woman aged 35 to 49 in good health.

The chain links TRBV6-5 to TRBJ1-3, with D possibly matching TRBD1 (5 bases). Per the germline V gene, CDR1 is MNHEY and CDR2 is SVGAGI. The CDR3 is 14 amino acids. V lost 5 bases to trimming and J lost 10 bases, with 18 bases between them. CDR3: CASSLGANRGTIYF. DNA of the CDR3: TGTGCCAGCAGTCTCGGGGCCAACCGGGGGACCATATATTTT.

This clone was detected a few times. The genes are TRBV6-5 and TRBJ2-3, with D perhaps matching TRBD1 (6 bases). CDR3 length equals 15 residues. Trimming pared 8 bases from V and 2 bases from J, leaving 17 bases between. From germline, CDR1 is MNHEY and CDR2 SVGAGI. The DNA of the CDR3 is TGTGCCAGCGGGGGCTGGACAGCACACACAGATACGCAGTATTTT. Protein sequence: CASGGWTAHTDTQYF.

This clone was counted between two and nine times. The CDR3 loop reads CASSLEGQLNQPQHF. The CDR3 DNA reads as TGCGCCAGCAGCTTGGAGGGACAGCTGAATCAGCCCCAGCATTTT. This chain uses TRBV5-1 with TRBJ1-5, with 7 bases lining up with TRBD1. Per germline, CDR1 SGHRS and CDR2 YFSETQ. The length of the CDR3 is 15 residues. The trim removed 0 bases at V and 4 bases at J, leaving 4 bases unmatched.

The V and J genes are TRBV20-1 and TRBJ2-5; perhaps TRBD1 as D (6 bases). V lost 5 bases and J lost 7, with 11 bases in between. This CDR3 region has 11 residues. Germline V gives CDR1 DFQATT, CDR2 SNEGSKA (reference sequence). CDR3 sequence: CSAGQGRTQYF. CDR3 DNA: TGCAGTGCTGGCCAGGGGCGGACCCAGTACTTC.

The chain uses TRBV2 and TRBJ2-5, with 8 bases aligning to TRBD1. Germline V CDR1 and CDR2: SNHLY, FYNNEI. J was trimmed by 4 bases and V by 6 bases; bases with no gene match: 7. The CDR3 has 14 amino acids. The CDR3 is CASSLRGLGETQYF. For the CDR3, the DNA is TGTGCCAGCAGCCTCAGGGGGCTCGGAGAGACCCAGTACTTC.

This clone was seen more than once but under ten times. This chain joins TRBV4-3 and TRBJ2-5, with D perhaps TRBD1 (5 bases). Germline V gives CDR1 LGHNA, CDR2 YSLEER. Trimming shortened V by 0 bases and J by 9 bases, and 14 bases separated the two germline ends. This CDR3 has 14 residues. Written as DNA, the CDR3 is TGCGCCAGCAGCCAAGAAGGGGCTAGTCGGGCCCAGTACTTC. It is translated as CASSQEGASRAQYF.

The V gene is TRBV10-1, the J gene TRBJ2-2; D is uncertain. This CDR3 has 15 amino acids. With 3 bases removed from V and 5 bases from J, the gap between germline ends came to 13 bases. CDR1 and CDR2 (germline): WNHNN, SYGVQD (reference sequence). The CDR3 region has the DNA TGCGCCAGCAGTGAAGTCGTTGGCTGGACCGGGGAGCTGTTTTTT. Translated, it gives CASSEVVGWTGELFF.

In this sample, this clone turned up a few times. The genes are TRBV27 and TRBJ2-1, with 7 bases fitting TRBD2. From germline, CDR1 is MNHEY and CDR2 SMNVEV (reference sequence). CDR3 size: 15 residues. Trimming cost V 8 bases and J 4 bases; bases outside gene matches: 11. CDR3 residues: CASGSVGGGYNEQFF. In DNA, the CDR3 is TGTGCCAGCGGTTCTGTGGGCGGGGGTTACAATGAGCAGTTCTTC.

This CDR3 is CASSRYSSGNTIYF. CDR3 in DNA: TGTGCCAGCAGCCGTTACAGCTCTGGAAACACCATATATTTT. This chain uses TRBV14 with TRBJ1-3, with D unclear. Trimming removed 4 bases at V and 0 bases at J, with 7 bases between. Germline CDR1 SGHDN, CDR2 FVKESK. The CDR3 is 14 residues long.